Listed here is a single T cell receptor (beta chain). Its antigen remains unknown. The record originates from a study of T cell responses to AZD1222 COVID-19 vaccine. Trimming removed 2 bases from V and 5 bases from J, with 10 bases in between. The germline CDR1 and CDR2 sequences are SGHRS and YFSETQ. There are 13 residues in the CDR3. General study findings and limits: Baseline serology detected seropositivity in only a handful of AZD1222 recipients. Only after the peak T cell response were repertoires sampled. Regions 160-218 and 743-854 dominated among vaccine-associated CD4 TCRs spanning spike. Vaccination with two AZD1222 doses was followed by a rise in Spike-specific TCR breadth and depth.

Here immunoSEQ multiplex PCR was the method, and the copy in TCRdb shows in-frame clones only, minus some. The sample includes around 170,000 clones, about nine tenths seen only once; the top ten take approximately 1.4%. This specimen consisted of peripheral blood, obtained on day 0 of AZD1222 vaccination. The V and J genes are TRBV5-1 and TRBJ1-2; no firm D call. The TCR sequence derives from an adult in good health. CDR3 residues: CASSFQAEYGYTF. The CDR3 DNA is TGCGCCAGCAGCTTCCAGGCGGAGTATGGCTACACCTTC.